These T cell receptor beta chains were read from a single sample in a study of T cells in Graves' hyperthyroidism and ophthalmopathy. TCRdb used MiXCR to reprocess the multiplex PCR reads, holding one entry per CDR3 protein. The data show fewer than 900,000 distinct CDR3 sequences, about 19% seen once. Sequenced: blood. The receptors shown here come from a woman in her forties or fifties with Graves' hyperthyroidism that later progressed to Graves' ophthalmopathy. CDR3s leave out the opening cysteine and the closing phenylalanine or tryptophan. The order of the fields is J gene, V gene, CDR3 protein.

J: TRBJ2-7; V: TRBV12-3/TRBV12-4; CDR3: ASVGGEGEQY
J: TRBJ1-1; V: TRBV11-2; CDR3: ASSLDSEAEGTEAF
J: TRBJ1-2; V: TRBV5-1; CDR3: ASSTAPGSLGYT
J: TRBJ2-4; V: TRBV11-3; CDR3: ASSLEGTGKNIQY
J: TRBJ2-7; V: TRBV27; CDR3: ASSKRTGGIDEQY
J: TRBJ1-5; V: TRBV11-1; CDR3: ASSPGTGLNQPQH
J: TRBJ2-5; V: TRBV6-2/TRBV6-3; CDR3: ASSSQGAETQY
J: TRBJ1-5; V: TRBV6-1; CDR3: ASTQGDGNQPQH
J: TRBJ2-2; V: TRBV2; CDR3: ASKPTVRKAGELF
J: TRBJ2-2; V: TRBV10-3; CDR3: AISEGPGGELF
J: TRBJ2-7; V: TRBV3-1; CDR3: ASSQEAVFYEQY
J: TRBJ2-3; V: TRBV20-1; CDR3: SAQTSSSTDTQY
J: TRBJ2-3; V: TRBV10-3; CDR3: AISETTDTQY
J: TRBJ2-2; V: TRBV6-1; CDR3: ASSRGRNAGELF
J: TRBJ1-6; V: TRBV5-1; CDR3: AGSPLQGVDSPLH
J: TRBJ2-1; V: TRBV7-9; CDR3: ASSLMGQGPGDEQF
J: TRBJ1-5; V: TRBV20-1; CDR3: SARARTPHGAQPQH
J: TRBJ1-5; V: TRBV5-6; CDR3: ASSLTATDNQPQH
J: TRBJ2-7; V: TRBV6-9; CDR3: ASSFPRQGAWEQY
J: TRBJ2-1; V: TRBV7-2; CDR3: ASSLGVTAYNEQF
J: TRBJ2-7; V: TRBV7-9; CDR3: ASTPMAGAYEQY
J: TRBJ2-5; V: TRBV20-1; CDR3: SARSRALLQETQY
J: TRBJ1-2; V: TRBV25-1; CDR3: ASGEPGTVVGNYGYT
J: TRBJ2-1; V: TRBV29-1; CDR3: SVVALGGVGNEQF
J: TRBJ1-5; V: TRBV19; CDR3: AAGSEKPQH
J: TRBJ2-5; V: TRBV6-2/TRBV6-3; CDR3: ASSYRGRGPQETQY
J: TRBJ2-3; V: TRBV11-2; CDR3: ASSRGTTDTQY
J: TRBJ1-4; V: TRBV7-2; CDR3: ASSFRDHRWAEKLF
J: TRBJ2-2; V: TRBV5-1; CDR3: ASSQWDTLGTGELF